A single sample gave rise to the 19 T cell receptor beta chains below, sequenced in a study of blood T cell repertoires in COVID-19. The data were produced by immunoSEQ multiplex PCR, yet TCRdb's version contains in-frame clones alone and is incomplete. Of over 250,000 clones in the sample, around 87% were seen once. Input material: peripheral blood. Receptors originate from a woman in her 40s who had recovered from COVID-19.

The chain couples TRBV5-1 to TRBJ2-1; D is perhaps TRBD1 (6 bases). V was cut by 5 bases and J by 2 bases, with 14 bases left in between. The germline CDR1 and CDR2 sequences are SGHRS and YFSETQ. The CDR3 has 15 amino acids. As DNA, the CDR3 is TGCGCCAGCAGGGCCGGGACATCAACCTACAATGAGCAGTTCTTC. Protein sequence: CASRAGTSTYNEQFF. The entire variable domain, with the rest obtained from reference TRBV5-1 and TRBJ2-1, is as follows: KAGVTQTPRYLIKTRGQQVTLSCSPISGHRSVSWYQQTPGQGLQFLFEYFSETQRNKGNFPGRFSGRQFSNSRSEMNVSTLELGDSALYLCASRAGTSTYNEQFFGPGTRLTVL.

The sample holds a few counts of this clone. The genes are TRBV11-2 and TRBJ2-3; 9 bases are shared with TRBD2. Germline V lookup: CDR1 SGHAT, CDR2 FQNNGV. The CDR3 extends over 18 amino acids. J was trimmed by 4 bases and V by 3 bases; bases with no gene match: 14. CDR3 DNA sequence: TGTGCCAGCAGCTTGCTAGCGGGGCTAACCTTCCTCCCAGATACGCAGTATTTT. Protein product: CASSLLAGLTFLPDTQYF. The variable domain in full, with the rest retrieved from reference TRBV11-2 and TRBJ2-3, is EAGVAQSPRYKIIEKRQSVAFWCNPISGHATLYWYQQILGQGPKLLIQFQNNGVVDDSQLPKDRFSAERLKGVDSTLKIQPAKLEDSAVYLCASSLLAGLTFLPDTQYFGPGTRLTVL.

The J gene is TRBJ2-1, the V gene TRBV27, with TRBD1 matching 7 bases. Germline loops: CDR1 MNHEY, CDR2 SMNVEV (reference sequence). The CDR3 sequence is 16 residues long. Germline trimming cut 7 bases from V and 7 bases from J; bases unmatched to any gene: 16. The DNA for the CDR3 is TGTGCCAGCAAGTACCGACAGGGATATCACCGGAATGAGCAGTTCTTC. Amino acids: CASKYRQGYHRNEQFF.

This clone occurred once. This chain uses TRBV5-1 with TRBJ2-4, with 11 bases matching TRBD2. V lost 0 bases, J lost 7 bases, and 6 bases stayed unmatched. The CDR3 is 16 residues long. Germline CDR1 is SGHRS and CDR2 is YFSETQ. In DNA, the CDR3 is TGCGCCAGCAGCTTGGGATTCCTAGCGGGGGGCAACATTCAGTACTTC. Translated: CASSLGFLAGGNIQYF.

This clone was seen only once. The chain is built from TRBV9 and TRBJ1-3; no firm D call. V lost 4 bases to trimming and J lost 0 bases, with 14 bases between them. The V gene's germline CDR1 is SGDLS and CDR2 YYNGEE. The CDR3 consists of 16 residues. This chain's CDR3 is CASSLIGGISGNTIYF. In nucleotides, the CDR3 is TGTGCCAGCAGCCTGATCGGCGGCATCTCTGGAAACACCATATATTTT.

This chain connects TRBV6-5 to TRBJ2-7; D gene unclear. The V end was cut by 6 bases, the J end by 0 bases, with 9 bases between. From germline, CDR1 is MNHEY and CDR2 SVGAGI. This CDR3 spans 13 amino acids. This CDR3 is CASSARISYEQYF. CDR3 in DNA: TGTGCCAGCAGCGCCAGGATCTCCTACGAGCAGTACTTC.

The chain combines TRBV2 with TRBJ1-4; D is unclear. The CDR3 extends over 12 amino acids. Germline V gene data show CDR1 as SNHLY and CDR2 as FYNNEI. V lost 7 bases, J lost 7 bases, and 10 bases lay in between. In nucleotides, the CDR3 is TGTGCCAGCACCCCCGGGGTTGAAAAACTGTTTTTT. Translated: CASTPGVEKLFF.

Here the CDR3 reads CASSWSEIRTDTQYF. As DNA, the CDR3 is TGTGCCAGCAGTTGGAGCGAGATCCGCACAGATACGCAGTATTTT. This chain connects TRBV27 to TRBJ2-3, with D unresolved. The CDR3 spans 15 residues. Per the germline V gene, CDR1 is MNHEY and CDR2 is SMNVEV (reference sequence). V lost 4 bases to trimming and J lost 1 base, with 12 bases between them.

The chain links TRBV24-1 to TRBJ2-5; tentatively, D is TRBD2 (5 bases). This CDR3 comprises 15 residues. Germline loops: CDR1 KGHDR, CDR2 SFDVKD. V was cut by 3 bases and J by 4 bases, with 14 bases left in between. CDR3 sequence (DNA): TGTGCCACCAGTGATCCAACGACGAGCGGAGAGACCCAGTACTTC. Amino acids: CATSDPTTSGETQYF.

The chain is built from TRBV7-2 and TRBJ2-5; TRBD2 is a possible D gene (6 bases). The germline V and J ends were trimmed by 5 bases and 1 base, with 17 bases remaining between them. Germline values: CDR1 SGHTA, CDR2 FQGNSA. This CDR3 region has 16 residues. CDR3 DNA sequence: TGTGCCAGCAGCCCTAGAGGCGGGGATTTCCAAGAGACCCAGTACTTC. Translated: CASSPRGGDFQETQYF.

In DNA, the CDR3 is TGCGCCAGCAGCCGCCTATTGGGGGGGCTGCATCAGCCCCAGCATTTT. Its translation: CASSRLLGGLHQPQHF. This chain uses TRBV4-1 with TRBJ1-5, with a weak D call TRBD1 (6 bases). Deletions cut 4 bases from V and 5 bases from J, with 18 bases between. The CDR3 covers 16 residues. Looked up from germline, CDR1 is MGHRA and CDR2 is YSYEKL.

The chain couples TRBV18 to TRBJ1-2; weak D call: TRBD1 (5 bases). Trimming removed 0 bases at V and 1 base at J, with 6 bases between. This CDR3 contains 14 residues. Per germline, CDR1 KGHSH and CDR2 LQKENI. The CDR3 DNA follows: TGTGCCAGCTCACCACCGGGGGGTAACTATGGCTACACCTTC. It encodes CASSPPGGNYGYTF.

V and J are TRBV5-1 and TRBJ2-1; a weak D match, TRBD1 (7 bases). Looked up from germline, CDR1 is SGHRS and CDR2 is YFSETQ. Deletions cut 1 base from V and 6 bases from J, with 17 bases between. The CDR3 has 16 residues. The CDR3 region has the DNA TGCGCCAGCAGCTTGATAACGGGAGAGGGGGCCAATGAGCAGTTCTTC. Amino acids: CASSLITGEGANEQFF.

The rearrangement links TRBV4-3 to TRBJ2-5; D possibly corresponds to TRBD2 (5 bases). The CDR3 runs 13 residues. Trimming left V 1 base short and J 5 bases short, with 8 bases between. Germline V gene sequence: CDR1 LGHNA, CDR2 YSLEER. DNA of the CDR3: TGCGCCAGCAGCCAAGGGACTTTGGAGACCCAGTACTTC. This codes for CASSQGTLETQYF.

The gene calls are TRBV9 and TRBJ1-2; TRBD1 might be the D (5 bases). This CDR3 is built from 16 residues. The V end was cut by 0 bases, the J end by 0 bases, with 12 bases between. Germline V CDR1 and CDR2: SGDLS, YYNGEE. Here the CDR3 reads CASSVDRLGTNYGYTF. Written as DNA, the CDR3 is TGTGCCAGCAGCGTAGACAGGTTGGGGACTAACTATGGCTACACCTTC.

The V gene is TRBV7-3, the J gene TRBJ2-3; TRBD2 matches at 11 bases. Germline V lookup: CDR1 SGHTA, CDR2 FQGTGA. V trimming: 5 bases; J trimming: 5 bases; junction bases outside the gene matches: 6. The CDR3 contains 15 residues. The CDR3 DNA reads TGTGCCAGCAGCGCAACCGGGACTAGCGGAGATACGCAGTATTTT. Translation gives CASSATGTSGDTQYF.

The chain joins TRBV5-1 to TRBJ1-3; a possible D gene is TRBD1 (5 bases). The CDR3 loop spans 15 amino acids. V was shortened by 0 bases and J by 2 bases, with 9 bases between the two germline ends. The germline V gene has CDR1 SGHRS and CDR2 YFSETQ. The CDR3 DNA reads as TGCGCCAGCAGCTTGGCCGGGGGAGCTGGAAACACCATATATTTT. This sequence encodes CASSLAGGAGNTIYF.

The chain couples TRBV2 to TRBJ1-3, with 10 bases identical to TRBD1. The germline gives CDR1 SNHLY, CDR2 FYNNEI. The V and J ends lost 11 bases and 6 bases, in that order; junction bases with no gene match: 10. The CDR3 covers 14 residues. The CDR3 DNA is TGTGCCTCGGGACGGGACAGGGGATTAAACACCATATATTTT. Its protein product is CASGRDRGLNTIYF. The full variable domain, with the rest looked up from reference TRBV2 and TRBJ1-3, is EPEVTQTPSHQVTQMGQEVILRCVPISNHLYFYWYRQILGQKVEFLVSFYNNEISEKSEIFDDQFSVERPDGSNFTLKIRSTKLEDSAMYFCASGRDRGLNTIYFGEGSWLTVV.

J is TRBJ2-7 and V is TRBV5-1; D possibly corresponds to TRBD2 (5 bases). Germline V gene data show CDR1 as SGHRS and CDR2 as YFSETQ. CDR3 length equals 14 residues. V was shortened by 0 bases and J by 5 bases, with 12 bases between the two germline ends. The CDR3 is CASSLGGIGDEQYF. CDR3 in DNA: TGCGCCAGCAGCTTGGGAGGGATCGGGGACGAGCAGTACTTC.